Sequencing of this T cell receptor (beta chain) was carried out in a study of shared clonotypes between healthy human individuals (dated by TCRdb to 2019 to 2021). As for the study more broadly: Two women and a few men aged 18 to 49 years were included in the cohort. Per donor, three plates each were used for CD4 naive and CD4 memory, two for CD8 naive, and one for CD8 memory. Blood TCR repertoires of about 5 healthy adults were deeply sequenced to estimate repertoire size and the extent of clonotype sharing between individuals. Different laboratories and diverse techniques were used to prepare libraries and sequence TCR repertoires, to increase sequencing depth and limit assay-specific biases. Per donor, leukapheresis produced somewhere between about 0.85 and 10 billion PBMCs. The full study reports these points: Only blood was sampled, and tissue TCR repertoires likely differ from those in blood. Compared with non-shared clonotypes, clonotypes shared by all four sorted-subset donors had higher generation probabilities. Pairwise subsampling led to the expectation that sequencing depth would affect the degree of clonotype sharing among donors. About 5% of naive CD4, around 4% of naive CD8, 2.3% of memory CD4, and around 0.4% of memory CD8 clonotypes were shared across a few donors. Even with the large sequencing depth, rarefaction of the sorted-subset datasets indicated that sequencing was incomplete. Because the study included only a small number of donors, the genetic and exposure-history diversity represented was limited. Naive subsets generally had larger estimated clonotype richness than memory subsets did.

Using the deep immunoSEQ assay, multiplex PCR amplified TCR CDR3 regions from genomic DNA. Extracted genomic DNA from each cell subset was spread evenly across all wells of several immunoSEQ 96-well plates, with each plate serving as a replicate. Each replicate PCR for sorted subsets received roughly 0.2 ug genomic DNA, equal to roughly 30,000 T cell genomes. Purified libraries were quantified with a Qubit 3.0 fluorometer, sized on a Bioanalyzer 2100, and re-quantified with the KAPA Library Quantification kit. A separate single-read 150-cycle Illumina NextSeq 550 flow cell was used to sequence each immunoSEQ 96-well plate. The published analysis was carried out like this. Because the immunoSEQ output included only junctional sequences and no quality scores, the filtering could not be the same as the filtering used for full-length reads. To assign V/J genes and CDR3, sequences were annotated using PyIR, a Python wrapper for IgBLAST v1.9, with IMGT germline references. Reads were filtered out if the reads had weak V/J assignments (E-value above 1e-6), no CDR3, stop codons, out-of-frame junctions, or ambiguous translated residues. V3J clonotypes were defined by identical inferred V gene, J gene, and CDR3 amino acid sequence. Percentage overlap between repertoires was calculated by dividing the number of shared unique clonotypes by the size of the smaller repertoire. Three approaches were used to assess repertoire richness: RTK rarefaction, the Chao1 estimator, and Recon v2.1 estimates of unobserved clonotypes. For all TCRbeta clonotypes obtained by the gDNA method from a few donors, generation probabilities were computed with OLGA. TCRdb holds this immuneACCESS table with in-frame rearrangements only. Some clones are missing; in checked studies, unresolved V genes explain under half, and the rest has no known cause. V and J calls and clone size are copied from that table; D and trimming were computed from the DNA. Present in this sample are about 2.4 million clones, approximately 94% of which were seen just once. The ten biggest clones cover around 0.15% of the sample.

Healthy HIV-negative adults with no recently reported acute infections or vaccinations were included as donors. All donors were Caucasian adults living in Nashville, Tennessee, USA. Magnetic negative selection was used to enrich CD4+ T cells, after which naive cells were positively selected on CD45RA and the negative fraction became the memory subset. After blood collection by leukapheresis, PBMCs were isolated using Ficoll-Histopaque density gradient centrifugation and then cryopreserved in the vapor phase of liquid nitrogen. Analytical flow cytometry was used to check the purity and quantity of every magnetically sorted T cell population. Each sorted fraction had its genomic DNA isolated and then quantified by UV absorbance on a Nanodrop 2000c. In regard to this clone: There is no known antigen for this receptor. Qualities for individual bases were not recorded, and no much larger clone is one base off.

V is shortened by 2 bases, J by 0 bases, and the region joining them spans 9 bases. The germline V gene specifies SGHRS as CDR1 and YFSETQ as CDR2. The CDR3, cysteine through phenylalanine, is 14 amino acids long. The retained sequence is limited to the CDR3, 42 bases, with the frame set at the first base. This TCR derives from a man younger than 35 in good health. Source material: naive CD4+ T cells sorted from blood. Read against the paper, the sample's cell subset or site label means: CD45RA+ positively selected. Recombination linked TRBV5-1 to TRBJ2-7, and perhaps TRBD2 as D gene, on 5 matching bases. The CDR3 region has the sequence CASSFGSGSYEQYF. The base sequence is TGCGCCAGCAGCTTTGGGAGTGGCTCCTACGAGCAGTACTTC.